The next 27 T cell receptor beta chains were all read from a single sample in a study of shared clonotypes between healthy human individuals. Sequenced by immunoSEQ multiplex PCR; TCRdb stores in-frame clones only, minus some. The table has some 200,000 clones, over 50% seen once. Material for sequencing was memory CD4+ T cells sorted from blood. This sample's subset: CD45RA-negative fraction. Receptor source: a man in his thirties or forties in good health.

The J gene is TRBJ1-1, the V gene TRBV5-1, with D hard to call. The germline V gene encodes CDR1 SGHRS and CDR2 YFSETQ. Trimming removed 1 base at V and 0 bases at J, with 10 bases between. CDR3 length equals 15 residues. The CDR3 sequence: CASSLSARMNTEAFF. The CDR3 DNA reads TGCGCCAGCAGCTTGTCAGCAAGGATGAACACTGAAGCTTTCTTT.

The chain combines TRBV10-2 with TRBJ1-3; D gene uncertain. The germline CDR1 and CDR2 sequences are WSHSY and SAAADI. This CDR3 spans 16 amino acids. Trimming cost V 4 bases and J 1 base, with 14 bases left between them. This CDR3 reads CASSGPWTESGNTIYF. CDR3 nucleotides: TGCGCCAGCAGTGGTCCGTGGACGGAGTCTGGAAACACCATATATTTT.

CDR3 sequence: CASSVDGLAGVINEQYF. CDR3 DNA: TGTGCCAGCAGCGTAGACGGACTAGCGGGAGTAATAAACGAGCAGTACTTC. V is TRBV9 and J is TRBJ2-7; 13 nucleotides match TRBD2. V shed 0 bases and J 5 bases; nucleotides not matched to a gene: 8. The CDR3 contains 17 residues. CDR1 is SGDLS, CDR2 YYNGEE, per germline.

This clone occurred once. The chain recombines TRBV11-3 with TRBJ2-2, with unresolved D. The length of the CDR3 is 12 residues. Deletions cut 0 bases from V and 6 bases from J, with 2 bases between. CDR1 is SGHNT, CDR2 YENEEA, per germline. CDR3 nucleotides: TGTGCCAGCAGCTTAGAATCCGGGGAGCTGTTTTTT. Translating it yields CASSLESGELFF.

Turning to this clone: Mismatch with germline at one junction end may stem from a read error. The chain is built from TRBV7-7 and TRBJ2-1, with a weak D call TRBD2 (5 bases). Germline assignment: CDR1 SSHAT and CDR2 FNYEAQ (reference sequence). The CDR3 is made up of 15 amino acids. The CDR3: CASSPGISSYNEQFF. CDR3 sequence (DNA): TGTGCTAGCAGCCCGGGGATATCCTCCTACAATGAGCAGTTCTTC.

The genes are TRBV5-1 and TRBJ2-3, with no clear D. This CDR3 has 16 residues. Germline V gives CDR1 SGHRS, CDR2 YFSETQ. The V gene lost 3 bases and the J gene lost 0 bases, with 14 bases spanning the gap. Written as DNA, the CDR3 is TGCGCCAGCAGCTCAGCAGTGATCTCTAGCACAGATACGCAGTATTTT. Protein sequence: CASSSAVISSTDTQYF.

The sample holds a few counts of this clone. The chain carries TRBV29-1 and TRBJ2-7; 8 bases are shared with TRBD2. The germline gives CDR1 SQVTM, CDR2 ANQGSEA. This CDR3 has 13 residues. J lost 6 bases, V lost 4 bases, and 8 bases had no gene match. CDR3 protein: CSVVTGRASEQYF. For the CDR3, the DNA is TGCAGCGTTGTAACCGGGAGGGCTTCCGAGCAGTACTTC.

CDR3 residues: CASSEGTGMDYPQYF. CDR3 nucleotides: TGTGCCAGCTCGGAGGGGACAGGGATGGACTACCCCCAGTACTTC. V usage is TRBV18 and J usage is TRBJ2-7; 9 positions agree with TRBD1. The CDR3 loop spans 15 amino acids. The V gene end was trimmed by 6 bases and the J gene end by 10 bases; junction bases not matched to a gene: 16. Germline assignment: CDR1 KGHSH and CDR2 LQKENI.

The CDR3 region is CASSFSGIGYEQYF. The CDR3 DNA sequence: TGCGCCAGCAGCTTTAGCGGGATCGGATACGAGCAGTACTTC. The chain has TRBV5-1 and TRBJ2-7; TRBD2 aligns across 8 bases. CDR1 SGHRS and CDR2 YFSETQ come from the germline V gene. J lost 4 bases, V lost 2 bases, and 5 bases had no gene match. The CDR3 runs 14 residues.

The CDR3 is CASSLAGADSGNTIYF. CDR3 in DNA: TGCGCCAGCAGCTTGGCCGGGGCAGACTCTGGAAACACCATATATTTT. This chain connects TRBV5-1 to TRBJ1-3; D perhaps matches TRBD1 (5 bases). Trimming left V 0 bases short and J 0 bases short, with 10 bases between. CDR1 and CDR2 from the germline V gene are SGHRS and YFSETQ. This CDR3 is built from 16 residues.

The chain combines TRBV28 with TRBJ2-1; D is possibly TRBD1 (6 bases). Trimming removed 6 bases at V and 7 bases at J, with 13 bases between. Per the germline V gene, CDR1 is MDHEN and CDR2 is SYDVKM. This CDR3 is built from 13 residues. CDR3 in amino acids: CASSRGPSNEQFF. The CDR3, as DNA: TGTGCCAGCAGCAGGGGACCCTCGAATGAGCAGTTCTTC. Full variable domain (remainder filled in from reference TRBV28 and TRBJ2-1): DVKVTQSSRYLVKRTGEKVFLECVQDMDHENMFWYRQDPGLGLRLIYFSYDVKMKEKGDIPEGYSVSREKKERFSLILESASTNQTSMYLCASSRGPSNEQFFGPGTRLTVL.

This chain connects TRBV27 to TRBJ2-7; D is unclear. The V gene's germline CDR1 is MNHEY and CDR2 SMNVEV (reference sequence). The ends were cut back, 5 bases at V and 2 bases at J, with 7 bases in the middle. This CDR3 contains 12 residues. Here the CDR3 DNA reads TGTGCCAGCAGTACCGACCCCTACGAGCAGTACTTC. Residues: CASSTDPYEQYF.

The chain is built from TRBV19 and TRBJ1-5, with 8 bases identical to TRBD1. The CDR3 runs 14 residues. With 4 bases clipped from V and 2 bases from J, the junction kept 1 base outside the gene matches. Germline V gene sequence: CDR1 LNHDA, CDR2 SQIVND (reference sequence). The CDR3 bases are TGTGCCAGTAGTACGGACAGGGGCAATCAGCCCCAGCATTTT. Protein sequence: CASSTDRGNQPQHF.

CDR3 nucleotides: TGTGCCAGCAGCTTAGACCTAGCGGGAGGGACAGACGGGGAGCTGTTTTTT. Translation: CASSLDLAGGTDGELFF. The chain employs TRBV11-3 and TRBJ2-2, with 12 bases fitting TRBD2. V lost 0 bases, J lost 7 bases, and 6 bases stayed unmatched. This CDR3 is built from 17 residues. Germline CDR1 SGHNT, CDR2 YENEEA.

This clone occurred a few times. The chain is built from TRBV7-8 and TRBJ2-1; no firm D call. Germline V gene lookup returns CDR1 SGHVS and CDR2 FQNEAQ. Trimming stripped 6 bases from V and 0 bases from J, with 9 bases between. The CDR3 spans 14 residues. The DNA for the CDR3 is TGTGCCAGCAGTGCCTTGAGCTCCTACAATGAGCAGTTCTTC. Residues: CASSALSSYNEQFF.

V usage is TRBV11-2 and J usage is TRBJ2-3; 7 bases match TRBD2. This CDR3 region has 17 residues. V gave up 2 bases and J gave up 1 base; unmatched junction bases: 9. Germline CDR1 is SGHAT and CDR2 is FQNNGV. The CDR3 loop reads CASSLRGLAGRTDTQYF. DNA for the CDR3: TGTGCCAGCAGCTTAAGGGGATTAGCGGGCCGCACAGATACGCAGTATTTT.

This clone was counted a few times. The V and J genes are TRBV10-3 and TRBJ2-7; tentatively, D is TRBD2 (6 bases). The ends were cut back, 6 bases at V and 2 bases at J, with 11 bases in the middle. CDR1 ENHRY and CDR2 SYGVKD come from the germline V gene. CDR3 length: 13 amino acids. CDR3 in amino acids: CAIRIAETYEQYF. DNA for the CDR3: TGTGCCATCAGAATAGCGGAAACCTACGAGCAGTACTTC.

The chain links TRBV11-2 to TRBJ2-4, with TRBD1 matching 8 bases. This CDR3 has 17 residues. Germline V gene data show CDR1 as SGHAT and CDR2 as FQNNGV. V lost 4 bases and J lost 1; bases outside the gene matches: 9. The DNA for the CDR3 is TGTGCCAGCAGCTCGAGTACAGGGGGACGGGCCAAAAACATTCAGTACTTC. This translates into CASSSSTGGRAKNIQYF.

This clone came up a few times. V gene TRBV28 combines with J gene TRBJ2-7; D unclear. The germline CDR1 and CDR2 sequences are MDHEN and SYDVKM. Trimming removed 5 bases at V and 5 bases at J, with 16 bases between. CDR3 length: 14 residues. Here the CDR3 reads CASSPHGGVNEQYF. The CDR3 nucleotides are TGTGCCAGCAGTCCCCATGGCGGTGTTAACGAGCAGTACTTC.

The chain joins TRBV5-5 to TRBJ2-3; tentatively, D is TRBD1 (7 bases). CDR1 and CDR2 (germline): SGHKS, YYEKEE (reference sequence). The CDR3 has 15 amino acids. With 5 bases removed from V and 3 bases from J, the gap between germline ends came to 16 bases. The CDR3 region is CASSFSGGGTDTQYF. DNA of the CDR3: TGTGCCAGCAGTTTTTCAGGGGGAGGAACAGATACGCAGTATTTT.

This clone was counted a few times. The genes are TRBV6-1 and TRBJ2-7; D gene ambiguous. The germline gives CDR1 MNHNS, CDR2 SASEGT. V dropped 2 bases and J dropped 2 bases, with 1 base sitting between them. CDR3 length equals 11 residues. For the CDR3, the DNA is TGTGCCAGCAGTGAAACCTACGAGCAGTACTTC. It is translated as CASSETYEQYF.

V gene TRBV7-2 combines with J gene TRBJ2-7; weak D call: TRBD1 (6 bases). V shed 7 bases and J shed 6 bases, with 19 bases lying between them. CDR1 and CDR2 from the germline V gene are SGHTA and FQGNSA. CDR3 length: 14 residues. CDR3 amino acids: CASTPGHGGAEQYF. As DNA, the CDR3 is TGTGCCAGCACCCCGGGTCATGGGGGCGCCGAGCAGTACTTC.

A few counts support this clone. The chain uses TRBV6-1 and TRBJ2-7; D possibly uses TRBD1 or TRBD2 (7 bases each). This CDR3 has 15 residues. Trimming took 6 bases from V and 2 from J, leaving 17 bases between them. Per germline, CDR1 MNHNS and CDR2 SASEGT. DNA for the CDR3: TGTGCCAGCAGCCGCCAGGGGGGGGCGGCCTACGAGCAGTACTTC. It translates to CASSRQGGAAYEQYF.

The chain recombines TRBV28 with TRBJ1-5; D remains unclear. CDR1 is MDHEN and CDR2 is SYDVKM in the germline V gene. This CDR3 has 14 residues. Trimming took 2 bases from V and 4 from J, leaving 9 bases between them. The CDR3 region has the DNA TGTGCCAGCAGTTTAGTGGGCGGAAATCAGCCCCAGCATTTT. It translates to CASSLVGGNQPQHF.

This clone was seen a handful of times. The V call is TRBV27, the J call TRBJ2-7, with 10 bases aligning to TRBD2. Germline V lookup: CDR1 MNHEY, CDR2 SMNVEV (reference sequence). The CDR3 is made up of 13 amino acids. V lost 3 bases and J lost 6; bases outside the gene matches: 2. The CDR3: CASSLLAGVEQYF. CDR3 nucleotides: TGTGCCAGCAGTTTGCTAGCGGGAGTCGAGCAGTACTTC.

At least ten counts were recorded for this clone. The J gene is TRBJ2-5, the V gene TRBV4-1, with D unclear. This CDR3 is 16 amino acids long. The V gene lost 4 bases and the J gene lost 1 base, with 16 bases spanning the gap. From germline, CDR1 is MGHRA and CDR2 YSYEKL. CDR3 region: CASSRNHLKFQETQYF. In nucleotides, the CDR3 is TGCGCCAGCAGCCGCAACCACCTCAAATTCCAAGAGACCCAGTACTTC.

CDR3 sequence reads: CASSTDQGYGYTF. The CDR3 DNA follows: TGCGCCAGCAGTACGGACCAAGGCTATGGCTACACCTTC. V is TRBV10-2 and J is TRBJ1-2; D is unresolved. This CDR3 has 13 amino acids. Germline V lookup: CDR1 WSHSY, CDR2 SAAADI. Trimming left V 5 bases short and J 4 bases short, with 11 bases between.